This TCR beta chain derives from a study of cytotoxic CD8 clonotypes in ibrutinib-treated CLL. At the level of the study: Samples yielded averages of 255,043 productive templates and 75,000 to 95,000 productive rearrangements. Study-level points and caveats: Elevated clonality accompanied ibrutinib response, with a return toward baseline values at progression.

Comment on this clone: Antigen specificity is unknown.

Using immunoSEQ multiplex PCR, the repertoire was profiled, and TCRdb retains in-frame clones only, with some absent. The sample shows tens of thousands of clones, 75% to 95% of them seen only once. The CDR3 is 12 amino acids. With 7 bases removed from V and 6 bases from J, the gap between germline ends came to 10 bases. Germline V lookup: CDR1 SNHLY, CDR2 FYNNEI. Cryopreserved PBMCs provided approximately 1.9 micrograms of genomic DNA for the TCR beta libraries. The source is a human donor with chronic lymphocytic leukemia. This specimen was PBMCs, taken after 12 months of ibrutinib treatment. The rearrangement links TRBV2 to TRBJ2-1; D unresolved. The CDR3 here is CASTLRGNEQFF. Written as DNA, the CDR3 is TGTGCCAGCACGCTGAGAGGCAATGAGCAGTTCTTC.